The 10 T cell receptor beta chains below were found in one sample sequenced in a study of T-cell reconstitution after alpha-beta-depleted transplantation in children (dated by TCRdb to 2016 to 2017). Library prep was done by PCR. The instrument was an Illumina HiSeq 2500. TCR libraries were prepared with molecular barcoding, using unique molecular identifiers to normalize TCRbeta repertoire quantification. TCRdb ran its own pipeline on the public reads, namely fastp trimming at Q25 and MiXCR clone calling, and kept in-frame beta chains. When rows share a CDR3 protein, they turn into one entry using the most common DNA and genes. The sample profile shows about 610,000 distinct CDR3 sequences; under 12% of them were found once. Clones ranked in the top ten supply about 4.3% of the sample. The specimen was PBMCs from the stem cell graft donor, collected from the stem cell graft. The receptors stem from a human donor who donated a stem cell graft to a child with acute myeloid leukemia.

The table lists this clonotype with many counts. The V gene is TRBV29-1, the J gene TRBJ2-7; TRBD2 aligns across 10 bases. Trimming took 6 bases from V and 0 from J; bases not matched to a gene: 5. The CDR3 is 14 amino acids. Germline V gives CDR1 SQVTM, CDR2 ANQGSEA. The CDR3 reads CSVGTSASSYEQYF. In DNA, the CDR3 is TGCAGCGTAGGGACTAGCGCGAGCTCCTACGAGCAGTACTTC.

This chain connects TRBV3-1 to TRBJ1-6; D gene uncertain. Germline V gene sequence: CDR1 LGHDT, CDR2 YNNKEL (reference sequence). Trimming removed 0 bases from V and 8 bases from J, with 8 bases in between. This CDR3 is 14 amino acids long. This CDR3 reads CASSQEIQDSPLHF. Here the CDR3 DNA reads TGTGCCAGCAGCCAAGAAATCCAAGATTCACCCCTCCACTTT.

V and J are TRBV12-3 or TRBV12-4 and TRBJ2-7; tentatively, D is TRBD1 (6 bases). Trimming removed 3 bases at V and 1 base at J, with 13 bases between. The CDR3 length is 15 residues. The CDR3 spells CASSLDRKSSYEQYF. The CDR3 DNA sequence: TGTGCCAGCAGTTTGGACAGAAAAAGTTCCTACGAGCAGTACTTC.

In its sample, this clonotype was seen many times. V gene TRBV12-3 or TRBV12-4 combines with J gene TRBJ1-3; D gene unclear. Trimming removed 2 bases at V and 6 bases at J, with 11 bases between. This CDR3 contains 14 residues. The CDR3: CASSLSVMENTIYF. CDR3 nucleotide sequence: TGTGCCAGCAGTTTAAGTGTTATGGAAAACACCATATATTTT.

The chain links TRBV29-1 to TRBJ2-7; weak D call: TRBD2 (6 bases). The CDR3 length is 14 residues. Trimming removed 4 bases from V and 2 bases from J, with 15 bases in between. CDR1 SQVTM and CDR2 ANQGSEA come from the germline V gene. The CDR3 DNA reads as TGCAGCGTTGGTGCTGGCGGGATGGCCTACGAGCAGTACTTC. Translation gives CSVGAGGMAYEQYF.

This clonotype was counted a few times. The CDR3, as DNA: TGTGCCAGCAGCCCTCGGACAGGGGATAATGAAAAACTGTTTTTT. Protein: CASSPRTGDNEKLFF. V gene TRBV7-9 combines with J gene TRBJ1-4, with 9 bases lining up with TRBD1. The CDR3 is 15 amino acids. The germline CDR1 and CDR2 sequences are SEHNR and FQNEAQ (reference sequence). The V and J ends lost 5 bases and 4 bases, in that order; junction bases with no gene match: 5.

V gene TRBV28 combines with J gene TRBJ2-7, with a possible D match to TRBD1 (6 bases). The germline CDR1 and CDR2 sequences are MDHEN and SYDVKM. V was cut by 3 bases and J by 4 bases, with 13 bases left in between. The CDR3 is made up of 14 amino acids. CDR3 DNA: TGTGCCAGCAGTTTGTCACAGGGACAATACGAGCAGTACTTC. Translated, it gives CASSLSQGQYEQYF. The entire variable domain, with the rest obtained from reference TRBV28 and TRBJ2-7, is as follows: DVKVTQSSRYLVKRTGEKVFLECVQDMDHENMFWYRQDPGLGLRLIYFSYDVKMKEKGDIPEGYSVSREKKERFSLILESASTNQTSMYLCASSLSQGQYEQYFGPGTRLTVT.

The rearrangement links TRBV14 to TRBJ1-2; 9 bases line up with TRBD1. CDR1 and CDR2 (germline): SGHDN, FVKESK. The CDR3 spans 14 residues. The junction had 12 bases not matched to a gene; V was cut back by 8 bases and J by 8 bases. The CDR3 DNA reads TGTGCCAGCGGAACCGGGACAGGGCCTATAGGCTACACCTTC. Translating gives CASGTGTGPIGYTF.

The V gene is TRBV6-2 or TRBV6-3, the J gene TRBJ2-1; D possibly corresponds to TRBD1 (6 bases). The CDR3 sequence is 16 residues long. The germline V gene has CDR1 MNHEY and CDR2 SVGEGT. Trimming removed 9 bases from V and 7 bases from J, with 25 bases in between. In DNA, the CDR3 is TGTGCCAGTTCGACAGGTGATCCCCCCAGGAGGAATGAGCAGTTCTTC. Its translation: CASSTGDPPRRNEQFF.

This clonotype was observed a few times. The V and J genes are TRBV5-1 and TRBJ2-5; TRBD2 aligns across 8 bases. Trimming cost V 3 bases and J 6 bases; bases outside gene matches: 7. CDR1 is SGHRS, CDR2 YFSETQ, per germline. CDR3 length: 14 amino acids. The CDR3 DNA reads TGCGCCAGCAGCTCCAGCGGGAGCGGGAAGACCCAGTACTTC. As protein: CASSSSGSGKTQYF.